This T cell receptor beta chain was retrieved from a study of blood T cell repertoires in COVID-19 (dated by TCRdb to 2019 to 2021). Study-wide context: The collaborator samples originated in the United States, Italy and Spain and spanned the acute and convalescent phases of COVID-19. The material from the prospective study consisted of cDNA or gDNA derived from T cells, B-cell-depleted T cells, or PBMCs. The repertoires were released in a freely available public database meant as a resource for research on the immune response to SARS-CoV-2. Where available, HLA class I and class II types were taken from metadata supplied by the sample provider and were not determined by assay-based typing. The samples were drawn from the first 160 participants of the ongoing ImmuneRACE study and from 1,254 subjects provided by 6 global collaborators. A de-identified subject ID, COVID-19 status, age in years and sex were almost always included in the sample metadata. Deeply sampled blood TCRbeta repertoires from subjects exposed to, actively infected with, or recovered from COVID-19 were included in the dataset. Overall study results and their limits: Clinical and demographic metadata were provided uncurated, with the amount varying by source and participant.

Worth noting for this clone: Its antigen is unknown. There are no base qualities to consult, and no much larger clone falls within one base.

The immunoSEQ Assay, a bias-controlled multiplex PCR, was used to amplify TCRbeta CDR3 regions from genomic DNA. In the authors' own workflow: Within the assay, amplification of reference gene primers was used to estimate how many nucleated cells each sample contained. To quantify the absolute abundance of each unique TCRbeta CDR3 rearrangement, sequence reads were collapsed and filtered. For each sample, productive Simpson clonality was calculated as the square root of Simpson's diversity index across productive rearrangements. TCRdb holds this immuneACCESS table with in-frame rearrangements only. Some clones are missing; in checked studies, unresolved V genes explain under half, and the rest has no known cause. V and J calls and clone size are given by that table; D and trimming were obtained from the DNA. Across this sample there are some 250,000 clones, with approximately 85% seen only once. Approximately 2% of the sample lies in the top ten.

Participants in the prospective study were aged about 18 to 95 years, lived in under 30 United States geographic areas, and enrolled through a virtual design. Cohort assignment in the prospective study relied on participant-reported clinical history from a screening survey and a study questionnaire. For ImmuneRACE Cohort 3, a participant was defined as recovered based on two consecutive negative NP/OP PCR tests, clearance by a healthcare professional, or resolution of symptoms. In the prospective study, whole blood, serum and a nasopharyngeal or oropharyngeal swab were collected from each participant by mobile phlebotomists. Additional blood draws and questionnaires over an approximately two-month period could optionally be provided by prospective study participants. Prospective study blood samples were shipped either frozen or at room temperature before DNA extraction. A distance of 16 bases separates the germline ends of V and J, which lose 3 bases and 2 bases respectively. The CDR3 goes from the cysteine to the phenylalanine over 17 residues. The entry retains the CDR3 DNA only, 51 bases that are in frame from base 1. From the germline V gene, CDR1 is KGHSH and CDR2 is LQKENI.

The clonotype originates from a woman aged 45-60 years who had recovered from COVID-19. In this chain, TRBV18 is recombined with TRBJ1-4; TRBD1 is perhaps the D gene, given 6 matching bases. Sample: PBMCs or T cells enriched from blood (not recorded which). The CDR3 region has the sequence CASSPGTTGWTNEKLFF. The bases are TGTGCCAGCTCACCGGGGACAACAGGTTGGACTAATGAAAAACTGTTTTTT.